These 4 T cell receptor beta chains originate from one sample sequenced in a study of monozygotic twins with inflammatory bowel disease. From the 5' RACE reads, TCRdb lists one entry per CDR3 protein and no DNA. The ten most abundant clones cover around 2.6% of a sample with about 380,000 distinct CDR3 sequences. Sequenced sample: blood. Source of these receptors: a human donor with ulcerative colitis or Crohn's disease, or a healthy co-twin of an affected twin (not recorded which).

The rearrangement joins TRBV6-5 to TRBJ2-2; the TRBD1 assignment by TCRdb is unverifiable without DNA. Looked up from germline, CDR1 is MNHEY and CDR2 is SVGAGI. This CDR3 is 17 amino acids long. The CDR3 here is CASSYRSWGAGTGELFF.

J is TRBJ2-7 and V is TRBV4-1. The germline V gene encodes CDR1 MGHRA and CDR2 YSYEKL. There are 15 residues in the CDR3. This CDR3 is CASSQIGQGSYEQYF.

The V and J genes are TRBV11-2 and TRBJ2-5; TCRdb names TRBD1, which stays unverified in the absence of DNA. This CDR3 comprises 14 residues. Per the germline V gene, CDR1 is SGHAT and CDR2 is FQNNGV. The CDR3 sequence is CASSSQGALETQYF.

This chain links TRBV24-1 with TRBJ2-1; TCRdb names TRBD1, which stays unverified in the absence of DNA. Germline V gene sequence: CDR1 KGHDR, CDR2 SFDVKD. The CDR3 sequence is 18 residues long. The CDR3 protein is CATSVTGGADLRHNEQFF.